These T cell receptor beta chains were read from a single sample in a study of cytomegalovirus exposure and HLA in healthy donors. Libraries were prepared by immunoSEQ multiplex PCR; TCRdb keeps only in-frame clonotypes and omits some of them. The sample lists 180,000 or so clones; about three quarters were seen once. Sequenced: PBMCs. These receptors were obtained from a young man in good health and CMV-seronegative. The CDR3 runs from the conserved cysteine through the conserved F or W. A D gene is named only where the DNA matches it firmly. Clone size appears in some rows only: once, few, many, or a class for an expanded clone.

cdr3_length	j_call	clone_size	d_call	v_call	cdr3_nt	cdr3_aa
12	TRBJ1-1	.	.	TRBV28	TGTGCCAGCAGTTTATCCCTCGCTGAAGCTTTCTTT	CASSLSLAEAFF
15	TRBJ1-1	.	.	TRBV6-1	TGTGCCAGCAGCCCGGACAGACCCCACAACACTGAAGCTTTCTTT	CASSPDRPHNTEAFF
14	TRBJ2-7	.	.	TRBV4-1	TGCGCCAGCAGCCAAGAACTCGGCGGCTACGAGCAGTACTTC	CASSQELGGYEQYF
13	TRBJ2-5	.	.	TRBV4-1	TGCGCCAGCAGCCAAGGATACAAAGAGACCCAGTACTTC	CASSQGYKETQYF
13	TRBJ2-2	.	.	TRBV7-3	TGTGCCAGCAGCCCTATGAACACCGGGGAGCTGTTTTTT	CASSPMNTGELFF
11	TRBJ2-1	.	TRBD1	TRBV25-1	TGTGCCAGCCGGACAGGGGTCGAGCAGTTCTTC	CASRTGVEQFF
12	TRBJ2-3	.	.	TRBV7-8	TGTGCCAGCAGCTTCCTTAGCGTCACGCAGTATTTT	CASSFLSVTQYF
16	TRBJ2-7	.	TRBD2	TRBV5-4	TGTGCCAGCAGCTTGGGTTCCGGGACTACCAACTACGAGCAGTACTTC	CASSLGSGTTNYEQYF
15	TRBJ2-7	.	.	TRBV5-1	TGCGCCAGCAGCTTGGAACAGGGACCCTCCTACGAGCAGTACTTC	CASSLEQGPSYEQYF
16	TRBJ2-2	once	TRBD2	TRBV5-1	TGCGCCAGCAGCGTATCCGGGACTAGTCATGCCGGGGAGCTGTTTTTT	CASSVSGTSHAGELFF
14	TRBJ1-1	.	.	TRBV6-5	TGTGCCAGCAGTTTCGCCGCTAGGCGGTCAGAAGCTTTCTTT	CASSFAARRSEAFF
15	TRBJ2-3	.	.	TRBV30	TGTGCCTGGAGTGTGGGGGGGGGCCGGGGAGATACGCAGTATTTT	CAWSVGGGRGDTQYF
15	TRBJ2-5	few	.	TRBV6-5	TGTGCCAGCAGTTACTTGGTCGAGCGCAGAGAGACCCAGTACTTC	CASSYLVERRETQYF
12	TRBJ1-4	.	.	TRBV7-9	TGTGCCAGCAGCTTACGTAATGAAAAACTGTTTTTT	CASSLRNEKLFF
15	TRBJ2-5	.	TRBD1	TRBV5-1	TGCGCCAGCAGCGCGGGTGGCAGGGGGTTGGAGACCCAGTACTTC	CASSAGGRGLETQYF
11	TRBJ1-2	.	.	TRBV28	TGTGCCAGCAGGGGGGCGCGGGGCTACACCTTC	CASRGARGYTF
13	TRBJ1-2	.	.	TRBV7-9	TGTGCCAGCAGGCGCACAGGCCTCGGAGGCTACACCTTC	CASRRTGLGGYTF
15	TRBJ2-7	.	TRBD1	TRBV7-9	TGTGCCAGCGGTCTAAGGGACAGGGAGACCTACGAGCAGTACTTC	CASGLRDRETYEQYF
14	TRBJ2-5	.	.	TRBV18	TGTGCCAGCTCACCACCGGCCGACCAAGAGACCCAGTACTTC	CASSPPADQETQYF
15	TRBJ2-7	few	.	TRBV5-1	TGCGCCAGCAGCTTGTCCGCAGGGCCGACCTACGAGCAGTACTTC	CASSLSAGPTYEQYF
16	TRBJ2-1	.	TRBD2	TRBV7-8	TGTGCCAGCAGCTCGCGTTCTAGCGGGACCTACAATGAGCAGTTCTTC	CASSSRSSGTYNEQFF
13	TRBJ1-2	.	.	TRBV7-8	TGTGCCAGCAGCTTAGGAGGTAACAGGGGCTACACCTTC	CASSLGGNRGYTF
14	TRBJ2-7	.	TRBD1	TRBV28	TGTGCCAGCTCCCTCTCGCGGACAGGGCGCGAGCAGTACTTC	CASSLSRTGREQYF
15	TRBJ2-7	.	.	TRBV6-5	TGTGCCAGCAGACCGACAGGAGTGGGTATCTACGAGCAGTACTTC	CASRPTGVGIYEQYF
13	TRBJ1-4	.	.	TRBV7-2	TGTGCCAGCAGCTCGACGACAGCTGAAAAACTGTTTTTT	CASSSTTAEKLFF
17	TRBJ1-6	.	.	TRBV28	TGTGCCAGCAGTTTATACGGGGGGATAGGCTATAATTCACCCCTCCACTTT	CASSLYGGIGYNSPLHF
13	TRBJ1-5	.	.	TRBV2	TGTGCCAGCAGTACAGATAGCAATCAGCCCCAGCATTTT	CASSTDSNQPQHF
15	TRBJ1-6	.	.	TRBV7-3	TGTGCCAGCAGCTTAACGGCTCAGGTTAATTCACCCCTCCACTTT	CASSLTAQVNSPLHF
15	TRBJ1-3	.	.	TRBV2	TGTGCCAGCAGTGAAACAGGAAGCTCTGGAAACACCATATATTTT	CASSETGSSGNTIYF
12	TRBJ2-2	.	.	TRBV30	TGTGCCTGGAGTAACAGGGTCGGGGAGCTGTTTTTT	CAWSNRVGELFF
12	TRBJ2-7	.	.	TRBV21-1	TGTGCCAGCAAGAACTTACCCTACGAGCAGTACTTC	CASKNLPYEQYF
14	TRBJ1-1	.	.	TRBV7-3	TGTGCCAGCAGCTTAAGCGGGGGGCGGGCTGAAGCTTTCTTT	CASSLSGGRAEAFF
15	TRBJ1-2	.	TRBD1	TRBV5-1	TGCGCCAGCAGCGAGGACAGGGGGTGGATGGATGGCTACACCTTC	CASSEDRGWMDGYTF
11	TRBJ1-1	.	.	TRBV20-1	TGCAGTGTCCCGTCGGGTACTGAAGCTTTCTTT	CSVPSGTEAFF
12	TRBJ1-2	few	.	TRBV6-6	TGTGCCAGCAGACCCTCGGGGGTAGGCTACACCTTC	CASRPSGVGYTF